Listed below are T cell receptor beta chains from one sample, sequenced in a study of cytomegalovirus exposure and HLA in healthy donors. The repertoire was sequenced with immunoSEQ multiplex PCR; TCRdb's copy has only in-frame clones and lacks some. The sample carries some 130,000 clones, about four fifths recorded once. Input material: PBMCs. The receptors stem from a woman in her 40s in good health and CMV-seronegative. CDR3s include the opening cysteine and the closing phenylalanine or tryptophan. D genes are given only for firm matches. Expanded clones are given a class, and other clones once, few, many or no size at all.

J gene | V gene | D gene | clone size | CDR3 DNA | CDR3 protein
TRBJ1-1 | TRBV4-3 | NA | NA | TGCGCCAGCAGCCAAAGGAGTGTGATGGCCGAATCATCGGGAGGTGAAGCTTTCTTT | CASSQRSVMAESSGGEAFF
TRBJ2-5 | TRBV5-6 | NA | NA | TGTGCCAGCAGCTTGGGATCAGGGGGGCCTCAAGAGACCCAGTACTTC | CASSLGSGGPQETQYF
TRBJ2-7 | TRBV5-1 | NA | once | TGCGCCAGCAGCTTGGGGTACAACTACGAGCAGTACTTC | CASSLGYNYEQYF
TRBJ1-2 | TRBV27 | TRBD1 | NA | TGTGCCAGCAGTTTCGACAGGGTGTCTGGCTACACCTTC | CASSFDRVSGYTF
TRBJ1-2 | TRBV7-9 | NA | NA | TGTGCCAGCAGCTTATGGAGCCCCCGGAACTATGGCTACACCTTC | CASSLWSPRNYGYTF
TRBJ1-2 | TRBV7-9 | NA | NA | TGTGCCAGCAGCTTTGAGGGCTCGGGCTACACCTTC | CASSFEGSGYTF
TRBJ2-7 | TRBV28 | TRBD1 | NA | TGTGCCAGCAGTTTATTCGGCCGACAGGGGGCTTACGAGCAGTACTTC | CASSLFGRQGAYEQYF
TRBJ1-6 | TRBV7-9 | TRBD1 | NA | TGTGCCAGCAGCTTAGGGCAGGGGGCCTATAATTCACCCCTCCACTTT | CASSLGQGAYNSPLHF
TRBJ1-3 | TRBV2 | TRBD1 | NA | TGTGCCAGCAGTGTGGGTCAAGACAGGGGGCCTGGAAACACCATATATTTT | CASSVGQDRGPGNTIYF
TRBJ1-2 | TRBV14 | NA | NA | TGTGCCAGCAGCCAAGGGGGGCGCAACTATGGCTACACCTTC | CASSQGGRNYGYTF
TRBJ2-1 | TRBV29-1 | TRBD2 | NA | TGCAGCGTTGAAGATCGGGAGGGAGGGTACAATGAGCAGTTCTTC | CSVEDREGGYNEQFF
TRBJ1-4 | TRBV28 | NA | NA | TGTGCCAGCAGTTTAAGGGGGGGAACTAATGAAAAACTGTTTTTT | CASSLRGGTNEKLFF
TRBJ2-3 | TRBV14 | NA | NA | TGTGCCAGCAGCCCGGCACGTCCGCATGCGCATAGCAAAAACACAGATACGCAGTATTTT | CASSPARPHAHSKNTDTQYF
TRBJ1-1 | TRBV29-1 | NA | NA | TGCAGCGTTGAAGGGGGCTTCCATCCGAACACTGAAGCTTTCTTT | CSVEGGFHPNTEAFF
TRBJ1-1 | TRBV4-3 | TRBD1 | once | TGCGCCAGCAGCCACATACGGACAGGGAGCACTGAAGCTTTCTTT | CASSHIRTGSTEAFF
TRBJ1-1 | TRBV5-1 | NA | NA | TGCGCCAGCAGCTTGAACACCGCGGGCACTGAAGCTTTCTTT | CASSLNTAGTEAFF
TRBJ1-2 | TRBV4-1 | TRBD1 | NA | TGCGCCAGCAGCCAACTTAGCGACAGGGGGCGGACTAACTATGGCTACACCTTC | CASSQLSDRGRTNYGYTF
TRBJ2-7 | TRBV28 | TRBD2 | NA | TGTGCCAGCAGTCCGCCGCTAGCGGGAGTGACCCACGAGCAGTACTTC | CASSPPLAGVTHEQYF
TRBJ1-3 | TRBV7-9 | TRBD1 | once | TGTGCCAGCAGCCCCCCGGGACAGAGCTCTGGAAACACCATATATTTT | CASSPPGQSSGNTIYF
TRBJ1-1 | TRBV27 | TRBD1 | NA | TGTGCCAGCAGTTGGGACAGTATGAACACTGAAGCTTTCTTT | CASSWDSMNTEAFF
TRBJ2-3 | TRBV7-3 | TRBD2 | once | TGTGCCAGCAGCTTAAGAGGCGGGGGGGTCGCAGATACGCAGTATTTT | CASSLRGGGVADTQYF
TRBJ2-3 | TRBV7-8 | TRBD2 | NA | TGTGCCAGCAGCTTAGGGCCGGGAGGGGCGTGGGATACGCAGTATTTT | CASSLGPGGAWDTQYF
TRBJ2-3 | TRBV4-1 | NA | few | TGCGCCAGCAGCCAGGAGTCCTTCGGCGTGGTAGATACGCAGTATTTT | CASSQESFGVVDTQYF
TRBJ2-5 | TRBV7-2 | NA | NA | TGTGCCAGCAGCCCAGGGCCTACATTGAGGGAGACCCAGTACTTC | CASSPGPTLRETQYF
TRBJ1-6 | TRBV6-5 | NA | NA | TGTGCCAGCGGGGGCAGGGATAATTCACCCCTCCACTTT | CASGGRDNSPLHF
TRBJ2-5 | TRBV27 | TRBD1 | once | TGTGCCAGCAGTTCGGGACAGGGTCGACAAGAGACCCAGTACTTC | CASSSGQGRQETQYF
TRBJ2-7 | TRBV7-2 | NA | once | TGTGCCAGCAGCTCTTACTCCTACGAGCAGTACTTC | CASSSYSYEQYF
TRBJ2-1 | TRBV4-2 | NA | once | TGTGCCAGCAGCCAAGATGGCTCCATGGATGAGCAGTTCTTC | CASSQDGSMDEQFF
TRBJ1-1 | TRBV9 | NA | NA | TGTGCCAGCAGCCCGGAACAGATGAACACTGAAGCTTTCTTT | CASSPEQMNTEAFF
TRBJ2-5 | TRBV6-5 | NA | NA | TGTGCCAGCAGTTACCGGGAGCGGGACCAAGAGACCCAGTACTTC | CASSYRERDQETQYF
TRBJ2-5 | TRBV5-1 | NA | few | TGCGCCAGCAGCCTGGCTTCAGACACCTCAGAGACCCAGTACTTC | CASSLASDTSETQYF
TRBJ2-6 | TRBV7-9 | NA | NA | TGTGCCAGCAGCTTAGTAGGGGCTGGGGCCAACGTCCTGACTTTC | CASSLVGAGANVLTF